This T cell receptor (beta chain) was identified during a study of cytotoxic CD8 clonotypes in ibrutinib-treated CLL. Overall study: Response material was collected after a median approximately 11 months of treatment, range 6 to 36.

General study points: Age-matched healthy donor levels were exceeded by baseline clonality, which tracked circulating CD8+ T-cell counts.

The planned depth of sequencing spanned 1 in 200,000 to 1 in 1 million T cells. Assay: immunoSEQ multiplex PCR; the TCRdb copy retains only in-frame clones and omits some. The profile shows about 310,000 clones, about 77% of them singletons. A remark on this clone: Its antigen remains unknown.

Germline V gene lookup returns CDR1 SGDLS and CDR2 YYNGEE. The CDR3 totals 15 residues. Trimming took 0 bases from V and 3 from J, leaving 10 bases between them. Specimen: PBMCs, collected before ibrutinib treatment. This receptor was obtained from a human donor with chronic lymphocytic leukemia. This rearrangement joins TRBV9 to TRBJ2-1; a possible D gene is TRBD1 (6 bases). CDR3 loop: CASSVGTGNYNEQFF. The CDR3 nucleotides are TGTGCCAGCAGCGTAGGAACAGGGAACTACAATGAGCAGTTCTTC.